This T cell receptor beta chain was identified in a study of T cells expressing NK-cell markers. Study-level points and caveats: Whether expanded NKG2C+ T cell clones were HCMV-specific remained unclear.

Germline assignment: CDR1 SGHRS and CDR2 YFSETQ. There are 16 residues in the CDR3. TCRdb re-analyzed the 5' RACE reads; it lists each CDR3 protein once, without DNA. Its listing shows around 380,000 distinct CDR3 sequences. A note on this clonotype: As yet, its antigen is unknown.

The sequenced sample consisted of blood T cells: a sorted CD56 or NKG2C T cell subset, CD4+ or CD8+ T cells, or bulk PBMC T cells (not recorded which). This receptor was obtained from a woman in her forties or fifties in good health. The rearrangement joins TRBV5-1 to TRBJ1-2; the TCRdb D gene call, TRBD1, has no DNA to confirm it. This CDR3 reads CASSLVGQGSTYGYTF.